This record covers a single T cell receptor (beta chain). As yet, its antigen is unknown. Described time point: week 35, safety follow-up. Doses comprised 300 ug of mutant IDH1 20-mer peptide each, plus topical imiquimod. This entry belongs to a study of a mutant IDH1 vaccine in newly diagnosed glioma. Whole-study context: Vaccines were first given 4-6 weeks after radiotherapy alone, or with temozolomide cycles. Antecedent treatment encompassed radiotherapy, temozolomide, or their combination; the majority received both.

Repertoires were generated with immunoSEQ multiplex PCR, while TCRdb's copy carries only in-frame clones and drops some. The sample consists of around 44,000 clones, under 85% of them appearing once. Per germline, CDR1 SNHLY and CDR2 FYNNEI. The V end was cut by 7 bases, the J end by 3 bases, with 15 bases between. The CDR3 contains 14 residues. The sequenced sample was PBMCs, obtained from a glioma patient whose treatment included an IDH1 peptide vaccine. This receptor was obtained from a middle-aged man with glioma. The chain employs TRBV2 and TRBJ1-2, with D possibly matching TRBD1 (5 bases). This CDR3 is CASIRDAWDYGYTF. In DNA, the CDR3 is TGTGCCAGCATTCGGGACGCCTGGGACTATGGCTACACCTTC.